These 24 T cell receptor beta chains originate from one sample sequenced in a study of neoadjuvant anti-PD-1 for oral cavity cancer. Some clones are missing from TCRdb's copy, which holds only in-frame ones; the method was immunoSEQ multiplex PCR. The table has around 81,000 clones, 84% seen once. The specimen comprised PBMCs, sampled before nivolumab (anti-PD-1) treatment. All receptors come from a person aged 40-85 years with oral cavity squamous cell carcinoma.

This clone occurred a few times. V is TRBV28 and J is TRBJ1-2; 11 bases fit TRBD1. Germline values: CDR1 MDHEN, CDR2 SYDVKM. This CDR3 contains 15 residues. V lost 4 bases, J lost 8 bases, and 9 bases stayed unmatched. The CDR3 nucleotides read TGTGCCAGCAGTTCAGCGGACAGGGGGCGAGAAGGCTACACCTTC. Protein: CASSSADRGREGYTF.

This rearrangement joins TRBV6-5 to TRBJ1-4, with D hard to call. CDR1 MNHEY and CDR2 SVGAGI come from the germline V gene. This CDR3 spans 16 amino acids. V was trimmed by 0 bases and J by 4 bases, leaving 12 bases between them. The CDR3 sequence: CASSYSFTSGNEKLFF. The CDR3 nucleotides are TGTGCCAGCAGTTACTCTTTCACCTCCGGTAATGAAAAACTGTTTTTT.

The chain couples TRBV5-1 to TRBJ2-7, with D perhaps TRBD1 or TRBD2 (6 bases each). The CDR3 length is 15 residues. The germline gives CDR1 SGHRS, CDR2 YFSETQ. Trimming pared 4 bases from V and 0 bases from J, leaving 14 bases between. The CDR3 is CASSEGGSYSYEQYF. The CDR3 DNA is TGCGCCAGCAGCGAAGGGGGGAGCTACTCCTACGAGCAGTACTTC. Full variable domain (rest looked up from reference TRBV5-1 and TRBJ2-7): KAGVTQTPRYLIKTRGQQVTLSCSPISGHRSVSWYQQTPGQGLQFLFEYFSETQRNKGNFPGRFSGRQFSNSRSEMNVSTLELGDSALYLCASSEGGSYSYEQYFGPGTRLTVT.

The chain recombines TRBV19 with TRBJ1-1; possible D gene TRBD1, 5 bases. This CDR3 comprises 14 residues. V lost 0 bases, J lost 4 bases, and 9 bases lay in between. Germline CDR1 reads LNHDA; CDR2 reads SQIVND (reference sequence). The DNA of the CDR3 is TGTGCCAGTAGTATAGATCAGGGTGGCACTGAAGCTTTCTTT. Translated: CASSIDQGGTEAFF.

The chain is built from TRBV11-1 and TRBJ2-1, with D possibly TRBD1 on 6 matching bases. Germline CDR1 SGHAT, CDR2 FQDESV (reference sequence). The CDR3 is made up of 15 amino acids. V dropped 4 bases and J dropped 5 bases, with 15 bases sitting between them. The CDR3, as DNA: TGTGCCAGCAGCTCCGGTTACAGGGATGACAATGAGCAGTTCTTC. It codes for CASSSGYRDDNEQFF.

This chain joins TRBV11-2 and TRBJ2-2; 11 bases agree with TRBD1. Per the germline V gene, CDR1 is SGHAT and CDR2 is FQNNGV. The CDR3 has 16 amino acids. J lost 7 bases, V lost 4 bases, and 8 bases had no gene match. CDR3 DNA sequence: TGTGCCAGCAGCTCCTGGACAGGGGGCGCGGGCGGGGAGCTGTTTTTT. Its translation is CASSSWTGGAGGELFF.

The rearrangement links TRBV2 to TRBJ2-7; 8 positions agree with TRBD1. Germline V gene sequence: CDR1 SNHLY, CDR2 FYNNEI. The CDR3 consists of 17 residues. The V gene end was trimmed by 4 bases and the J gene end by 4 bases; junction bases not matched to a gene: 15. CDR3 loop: CASSGTGLGSVRYEQYF. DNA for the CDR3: TGTGCCAGCAGTGGGACAGGGCTAGGGTCTGTGAGGTACGAGCAGTACTTC.

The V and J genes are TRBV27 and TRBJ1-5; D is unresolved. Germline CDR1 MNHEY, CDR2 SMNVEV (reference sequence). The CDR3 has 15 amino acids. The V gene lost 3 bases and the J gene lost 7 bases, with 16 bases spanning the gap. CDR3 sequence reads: CASSFNPPPDQPQHF. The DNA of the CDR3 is TGTGCCAGCAGTTTCAACCCCCCTCCGGACCAGCCCCAGCATTTT.

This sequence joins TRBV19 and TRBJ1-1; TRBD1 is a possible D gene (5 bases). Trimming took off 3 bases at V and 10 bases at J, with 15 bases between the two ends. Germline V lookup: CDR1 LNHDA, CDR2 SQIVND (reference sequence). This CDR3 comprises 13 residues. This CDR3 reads CASSILQGEGAFF. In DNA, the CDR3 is TGTGCCAGTAGTATTCTTCAGGGAGAGGGAGCTTTCTTT.

CDR3: CASSIVHDTGELFF. DNA of the CDR3: TGTGCCAGCAGCATAGTACATGACACCGGGGAGCTGTTTTTT. This chain uses TRBV7-3 with TRBJ2-2; D unclear. The ends were cut back, 5 bases at V and 3 bases at J, with 10 bases in the middle. Germline values: CDR1 SGHTA, CDR2 FQGTGA. There are 14 residues in the CDR3.

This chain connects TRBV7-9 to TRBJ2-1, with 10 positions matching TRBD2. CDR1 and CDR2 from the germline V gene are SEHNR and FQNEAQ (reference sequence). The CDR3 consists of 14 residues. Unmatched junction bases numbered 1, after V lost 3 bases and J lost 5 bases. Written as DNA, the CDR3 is TGTGCCAGCAGCTTCGGGACTAGCGACAATGAGCAGTTCTTC. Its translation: CASSFGTSDNEQFF. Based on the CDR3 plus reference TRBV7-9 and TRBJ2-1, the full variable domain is DTGVSQNPRHKITKRGQNVTFRCDPISEHNRLYWYRQTLGQGPEFLTYFQNEAQLEKSRLLSDRFSAERPKGSFSTLEIQRTEQGDSAMYLCASSFGTSDNEQFFGPGTRLTVL.

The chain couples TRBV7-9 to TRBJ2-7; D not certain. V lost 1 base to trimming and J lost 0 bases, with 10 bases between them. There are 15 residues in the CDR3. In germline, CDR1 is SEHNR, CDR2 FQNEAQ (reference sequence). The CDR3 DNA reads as TGTGCCAGCAGCTTAGGTGCAGGCCTCTCCTACGAGCAGTACTTC. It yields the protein CASSLGAGLSYEQYF. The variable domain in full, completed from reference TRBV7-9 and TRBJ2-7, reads DTGVSQNPRHKITKRGQNVTFRCDPISEHNRLYWYRQTLGQGPEFLTYFQNEAQLEKSRLLSDRFSAERPKGSFSTLEIQRTEQGDSAMYLCASSLGAGLSYEQYFGPGTRLTVT.

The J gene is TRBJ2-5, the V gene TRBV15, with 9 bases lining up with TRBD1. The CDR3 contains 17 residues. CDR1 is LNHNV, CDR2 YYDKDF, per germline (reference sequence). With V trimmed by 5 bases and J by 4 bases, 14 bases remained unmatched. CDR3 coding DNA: TGTGCCACCAGCCCGTATCCGGGACAGGGAAAAAGAGAGACCCAGTACTTC. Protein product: CATSPYPGQGKRETQYF.

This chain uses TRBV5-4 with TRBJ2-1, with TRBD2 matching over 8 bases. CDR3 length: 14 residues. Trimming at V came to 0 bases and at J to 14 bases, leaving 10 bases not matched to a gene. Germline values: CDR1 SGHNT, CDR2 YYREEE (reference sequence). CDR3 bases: TGTGCCAGCAGCTTGGAGGGACTAGGTGTGGGGGAGTTCTTC. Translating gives CASSLEGLGVGEFF.

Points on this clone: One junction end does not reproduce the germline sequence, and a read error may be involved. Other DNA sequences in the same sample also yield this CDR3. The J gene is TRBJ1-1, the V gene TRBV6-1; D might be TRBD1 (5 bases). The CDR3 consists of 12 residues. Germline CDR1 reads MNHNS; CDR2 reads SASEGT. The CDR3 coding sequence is TGTGCTAGCAGTCCACAGGTAACTGAAGCTTTCTTT. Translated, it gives CASSPQVTEAFF.

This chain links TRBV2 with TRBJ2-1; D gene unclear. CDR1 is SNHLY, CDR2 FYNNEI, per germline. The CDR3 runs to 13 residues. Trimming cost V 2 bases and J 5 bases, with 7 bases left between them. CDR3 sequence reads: CASSETRNNEQFF. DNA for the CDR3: TGTGCCAGCAGTGAAACCAGGAACAATGAGCAGTTCTTC.

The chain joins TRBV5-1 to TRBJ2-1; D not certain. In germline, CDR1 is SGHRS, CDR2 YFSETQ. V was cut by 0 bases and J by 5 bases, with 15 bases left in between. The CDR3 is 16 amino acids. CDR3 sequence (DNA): TGCGCCAGCAGCTTGGACCCGACCCGGGCCCACAATGAGCAGTTCTTC. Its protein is CASSLDPTRAHNEQFF. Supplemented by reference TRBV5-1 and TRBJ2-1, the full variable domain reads KAGVTQTPRYLIKTRGQQVTLSCSPISGHRSVSWYQQTPGQGLQFLFEYFSETQRNKGNFPGRFSGRQFSNSRSEMNVSTLELGDSALYLCASSLDPTRAHNEQFFGPGTRLTVL.

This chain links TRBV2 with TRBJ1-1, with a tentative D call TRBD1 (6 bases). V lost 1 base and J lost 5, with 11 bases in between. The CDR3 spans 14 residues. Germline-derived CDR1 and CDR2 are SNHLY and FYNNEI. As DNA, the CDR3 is TGTGCCAGCAGTGAAGAGGGGGGCGGGACTGAAGCTTTCTTT. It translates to CASSEEGGGTEAFF.

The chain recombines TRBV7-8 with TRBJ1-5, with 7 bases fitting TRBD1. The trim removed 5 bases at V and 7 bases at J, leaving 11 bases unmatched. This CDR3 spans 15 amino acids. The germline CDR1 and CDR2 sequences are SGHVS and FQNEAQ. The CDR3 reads CASSHRVDREQPQHF. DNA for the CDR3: TGTGCCAGCAGCCACAGAGTCGACAGGGAGCAGCCCCAGCATTTT.

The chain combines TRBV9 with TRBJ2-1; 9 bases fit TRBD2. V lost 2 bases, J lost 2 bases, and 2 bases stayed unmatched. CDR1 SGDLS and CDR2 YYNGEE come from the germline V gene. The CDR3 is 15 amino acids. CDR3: CASSVSGSPYNEQFF. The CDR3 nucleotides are TGTGCCAGCAGCGTTAGCGGGAGCCCCTACAATGAGCAGTTCTTC.

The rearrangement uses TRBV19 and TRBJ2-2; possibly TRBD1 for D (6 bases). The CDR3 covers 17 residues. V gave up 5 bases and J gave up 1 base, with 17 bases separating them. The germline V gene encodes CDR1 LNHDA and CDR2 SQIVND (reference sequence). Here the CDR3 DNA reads TGTGCCAGTAGTTATTCACAGACAGGAAAGAACACCGGGGAGCTGTTTTTT. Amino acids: CASSYSQTGKNTGELFF.

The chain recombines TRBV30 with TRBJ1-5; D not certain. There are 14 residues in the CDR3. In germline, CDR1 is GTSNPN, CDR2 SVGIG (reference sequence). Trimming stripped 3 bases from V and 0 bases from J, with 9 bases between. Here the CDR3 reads CAWRKRLSNQPQHF. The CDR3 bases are TGTGCCTGGAGAAAGCGACTTAGCAATCAGCCCCAGCATTTT. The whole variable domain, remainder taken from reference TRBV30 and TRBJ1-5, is SQTIHQWPATLVQPVGSPLSLECTVEGTSNPNLYWYRQAAGRGLQLLFYSVGIGQISSEVPQNLSASRPQDRQFILSSKKLLLSDSGFYLCAWRKRLSNQPQHFGDGTRLSIL.

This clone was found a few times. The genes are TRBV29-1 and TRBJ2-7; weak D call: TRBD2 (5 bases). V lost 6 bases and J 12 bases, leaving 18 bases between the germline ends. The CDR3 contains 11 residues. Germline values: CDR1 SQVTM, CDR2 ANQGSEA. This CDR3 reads CSVHSGDGWYF. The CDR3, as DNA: TGCAGCGTGCACAGCGGAGACGGATGGTACTTC.

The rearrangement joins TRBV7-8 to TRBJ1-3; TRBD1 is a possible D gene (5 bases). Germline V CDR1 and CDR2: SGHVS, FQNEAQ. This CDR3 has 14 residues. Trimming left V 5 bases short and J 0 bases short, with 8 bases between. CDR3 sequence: CASSLGASGNTIYF. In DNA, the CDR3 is TGTGCCAGCAGCCTCGGGGCCTCTGGAAACACCATATATTTT.